Below are 7 T cell receptor beta chains sequenced from a single sample in a study of Graves' ophthalmopathy and Graves' hyperthyroidism. The sequenced template was RNA, covering the TCR beta CDR3 region. RT-PCR in the first round used HTBI primers; a second-round multiplex PCR followed. TCRdb processed the multiplex PCR reads anew with MiXCR; each CDR3 protein has one entry. The sample lists about 620,000 distinct CDR3 sequences, roughly 20% seen once, with around 6.9% in the top ten. Specimen: peripheral blood. Receptor source: a woman between 18 and 30 years old with stable Graves' hyperthyroidism. Some clones in this sample may be carry-over from other donors' samples.

Notes on this clonotype: The junction shows a germline mismatch at one end, possibly a read error. V usage is TRBV30 and J usage is TRBJ1-1; TRBD1 might be the D (5 bases). Germline values: CDR1 GTSNPN, CDR2 SVGIG (reference sequence). This CDR3 has 13 residues. The CDR3 nucleotides are TGTGCCTGGAGTACGGGACCAAACACTGAATCTTTCTTT. As protein: CAWSTGPNTESFF.

In nucleotides, the CDR3 is TGTGCCAGCAGTTACGGGAGGGGTAGCACTGAAGCTTTCTTT. This codes for CASSYGRGSTEAFF. The chain carries TRBV6-5 and TRBJ1-1; possible D gene TRBD1, 5 bases. Germline V lookup: CDR1 MNHEY, CDR2 SVGAGI. Trimming took 2 bases from V and 4 from J, leaving 11 bases between them. The CDR3 sequence is 14 residues long.

Points on this clonotype: A read error may be the cause here, since a much bigger clone is one base away. The chain uses TRBV4-2 and TRBJ2-7; 9 bases fit TRBD1. The CDR3 is 15 residues long. CDR1 and CDR2 (germline): LGHNA, YNFKEQ. The CDR3 loop is CASNQTGTGIYEQYF. Written as DNA, the CDR3 is TGTGCCAGCAACCAAACCGGGACAGGGATCTACGAGCAGTACTTC.

The CDR3 DNA sequence: TGCGCCAGCAGCTTAAGACTAGCGGGGGCCCTACCTCGAAACACCGGGGAGCTGTTTTTT. Its translation is CASSLRLAGALPRNTGELFF. The chain uses TRBV5-1 and TRBJ2-2, with 12 bases that match TRBD2. The germline V gene encodes CDR1 SGHRS and CDR2 YFSETQ. Germline trimming cut 2 bases from V and 2 bases from J; bases unmatched to any gene: 13. This CDR3 comprises 20 residues. The full variable domain, completed using reference TRBV5-1 and TRBJ2-2, is KAGVTQTPRYLIKTRGQQVTLSCSPISGHRSVSWYQQTPGQGLQFLFEYFSETQRNKGNFPGRFSGRQFSNSRSEMNVSTLELGDSALYLCASSLRLAGALPRNTGELFFGEGSRLTVL.

Many counts were recorded for this clonotype. The chain links TRBV5-5 to TRBJ2-7; TRBD2 might be the D (6 bases). V was cut by 3 bases and J by 7 bases, with 17 bases left in between. Germline loops: CDR1 SGHKS, CDR2 YYEKEE (reference sequence). There are 14 residues in the CDR3. The CDR3, as DNA: TGTGCCAGCAGCTCGACACTGTCGGCGGGAGAGCAGTACTTC. It yields the protein CASSSTLSAGEQYF.

This clonotype was found many times. The V gene is TRBV12-3 or TRBV12-4, the J gene TRBJ1-3, with D uncertain. The V gene lost 7 bases and the J gene lost 0 bases, with 19 bases spanning the gap. CDR3 length: 17 residues. In DNA form, the CDR3 reads TGTGCCAGCACCTCCTATGCGGGAGAGAGCTCTGGAAACACCATATATTTT. This sequence encodes CASTSYAGESSGNTIYF.

This clonotype was observed a handful of times. This chain joins TRBV20-1 and TRBJ2-7, with 15 positions matching TRBD2. The CDR3 sequence is 19 residues long. Germline assignment: CDR1 DFQATT and CDR2 SNEGSKA (reference sequence). V trimming: 5 bases; J trimming: 7 bases; junction bases outside the gene matches: 21. Here the CDR3 DNA reads TGCAGTGCTGAAACCCCCGGGACTAGCGGGAGGTATCGTTTGGGGGAGCAGTACTTC. Amino acids: CSAETPGTSGRYRLGEQYF.